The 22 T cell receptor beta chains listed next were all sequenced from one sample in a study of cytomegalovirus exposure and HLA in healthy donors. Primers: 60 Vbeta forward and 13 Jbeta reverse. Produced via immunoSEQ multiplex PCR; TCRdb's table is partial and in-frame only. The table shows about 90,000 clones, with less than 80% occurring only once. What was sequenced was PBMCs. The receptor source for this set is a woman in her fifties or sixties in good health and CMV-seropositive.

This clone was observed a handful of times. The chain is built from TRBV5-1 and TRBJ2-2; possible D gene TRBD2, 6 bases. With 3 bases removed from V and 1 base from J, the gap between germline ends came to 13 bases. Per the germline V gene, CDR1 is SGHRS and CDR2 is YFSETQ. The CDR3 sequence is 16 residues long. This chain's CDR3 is CASSWGGTGNTGELFF. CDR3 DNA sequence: TGCGCCAGCAGCTGGGGCGGGACGGGGAACACCGGGGAGCTGTTTTTT.

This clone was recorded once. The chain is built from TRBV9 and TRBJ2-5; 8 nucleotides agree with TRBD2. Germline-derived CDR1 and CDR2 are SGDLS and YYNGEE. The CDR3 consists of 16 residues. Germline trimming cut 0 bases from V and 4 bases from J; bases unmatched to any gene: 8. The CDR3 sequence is CASSVEGHGGGETQYF. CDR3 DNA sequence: TGTGCCAGCAGCGTAGAAGGGCACGGGGGGGGAGAGACCCAGTACTTC.

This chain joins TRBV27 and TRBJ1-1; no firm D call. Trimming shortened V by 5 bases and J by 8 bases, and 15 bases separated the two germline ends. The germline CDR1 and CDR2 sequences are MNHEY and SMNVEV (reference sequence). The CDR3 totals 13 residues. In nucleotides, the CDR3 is TGTGCCAGCAGTGCCGGGATACAGAACGAAGCTTTCTTT. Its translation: CASSAGIQNEAFF.

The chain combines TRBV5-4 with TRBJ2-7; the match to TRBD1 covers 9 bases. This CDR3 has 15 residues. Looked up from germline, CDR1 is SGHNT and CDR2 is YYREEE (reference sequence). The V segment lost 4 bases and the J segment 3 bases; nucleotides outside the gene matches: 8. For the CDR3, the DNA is TGTGCCAGCAGCGAGGGACAGGGAGATCACTACGAGCAGTACTTC. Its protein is CASSEGQGDHYEQYF.

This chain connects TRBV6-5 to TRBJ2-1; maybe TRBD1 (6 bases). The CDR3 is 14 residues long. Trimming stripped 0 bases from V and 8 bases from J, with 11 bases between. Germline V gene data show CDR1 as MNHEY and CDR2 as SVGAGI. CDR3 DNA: TGTGCCAGCAGTTACTCCCGAGGGGGAGATGAGCAGTTCTTC. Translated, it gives CASSYSRGGDEQFF.

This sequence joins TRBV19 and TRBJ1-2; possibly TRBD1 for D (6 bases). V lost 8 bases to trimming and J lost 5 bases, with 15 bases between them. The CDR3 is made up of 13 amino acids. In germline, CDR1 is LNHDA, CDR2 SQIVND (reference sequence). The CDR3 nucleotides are TGTGCCAGTCGGCGGGGGGCCGGTTATGGCTACACCTTC. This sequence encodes CASRRGAGYGYTF. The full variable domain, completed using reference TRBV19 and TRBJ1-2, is DGGITQSPKYLFRKEGQNVTLSCEQNLNHDAMYWYRQDPGQGLRLIYYSQIVNDFQKGDIAEGYSVSREKKESFPLTVTSAQKNPTAFYLCASRRGAGYGYTFGSGTRLTVV.

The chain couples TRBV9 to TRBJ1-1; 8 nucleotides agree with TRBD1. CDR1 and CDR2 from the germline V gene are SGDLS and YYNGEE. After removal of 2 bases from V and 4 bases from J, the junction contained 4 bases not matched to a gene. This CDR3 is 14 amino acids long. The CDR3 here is CASSVSGGRTEAFF. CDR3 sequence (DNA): TGTGCCAGCAGCGTGTCAGGGGGCCGCACTGAAGCTTTCTTT. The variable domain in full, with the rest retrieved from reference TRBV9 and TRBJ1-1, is DSGVTQTPKHLITATGQRVTLRCSPRSGDLSVYWYQQSLDQGLQFLIQYYNGEERAKGNILERFSAQQFPDLHSELNLSSLELGDSALYFCASSVSGGRTEAFFGQGTRLTVV.

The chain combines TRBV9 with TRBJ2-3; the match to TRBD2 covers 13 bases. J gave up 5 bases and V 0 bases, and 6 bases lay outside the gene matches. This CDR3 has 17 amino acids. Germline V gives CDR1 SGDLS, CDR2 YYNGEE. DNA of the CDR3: TGTGCCAGCAGCGTAGGCCAACTAGCGGGGGGGATAGATACGCAGTATTTT. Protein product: CASSVGQLAGGIDTQYF.

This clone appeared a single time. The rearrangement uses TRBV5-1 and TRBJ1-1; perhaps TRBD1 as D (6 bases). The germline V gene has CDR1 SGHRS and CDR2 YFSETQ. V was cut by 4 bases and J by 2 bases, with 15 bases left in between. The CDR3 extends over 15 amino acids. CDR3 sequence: CASSREQGINTEAFF. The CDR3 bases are TGCGCCAGCAGCCGAGAACAGGGTATTAACACTGAAGCTTTCTTT.

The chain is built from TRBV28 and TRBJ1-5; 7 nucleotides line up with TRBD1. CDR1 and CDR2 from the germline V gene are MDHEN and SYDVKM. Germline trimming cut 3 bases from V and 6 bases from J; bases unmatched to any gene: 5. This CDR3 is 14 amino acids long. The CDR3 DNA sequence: TGTGCCAGCAGTTTGGGCGACAGGGCTCAGCCCCAGCATTTT. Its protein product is CASSLGDRAQPQHF.

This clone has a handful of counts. CDR3 residues: CASRVHEGETQYF. CDR3 nucleotides: TGTGCCAGTAGAGTGCACGAGGGCGAGACCCAGTACTTC. The chain employs TRBV19 and TRBJ2-5, with D tentatively TRBD2 (5 bases). Germline assignment: CDR1 LNHDA and CDR2 SQIVND (reference sequence). The CDR3 sequence is 13 residues long. The V end was cut by 6 bases, the J end by 5 bases, with 13 bases between.

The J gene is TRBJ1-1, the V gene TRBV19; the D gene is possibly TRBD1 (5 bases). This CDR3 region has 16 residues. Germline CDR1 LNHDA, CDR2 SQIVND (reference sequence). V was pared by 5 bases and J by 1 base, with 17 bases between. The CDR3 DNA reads TGTGCCAGTAGTCCCCAGGGTGGGGCTTCGAACACTGAAGCTTTCTTT. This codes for CASSPQGGASNTEAFF.

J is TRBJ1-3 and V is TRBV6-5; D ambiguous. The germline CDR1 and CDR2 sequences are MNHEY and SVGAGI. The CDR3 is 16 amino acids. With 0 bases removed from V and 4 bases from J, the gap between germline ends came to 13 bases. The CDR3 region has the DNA TGTGCCAGCAGTTACTCTCCCCCTGGCAGGGGAAACACCATATATTTT. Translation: CASSYSPPGRGNTIYF.

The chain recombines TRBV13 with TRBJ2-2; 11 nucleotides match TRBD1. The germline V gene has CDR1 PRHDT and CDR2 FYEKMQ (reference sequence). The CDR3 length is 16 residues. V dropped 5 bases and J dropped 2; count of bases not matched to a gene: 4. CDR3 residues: CASSLGQGANTGELFF. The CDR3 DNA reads TGTGCCAGCAGCCTCGGACAGGGGGCTAACACCGGGGAGCTGTTTTTT. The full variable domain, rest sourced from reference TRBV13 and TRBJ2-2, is AAGVIQSPRHLIKEKRETATLKCYPIPRHDTVYWYQQGPGQDPQFLISFYEKMQSDKGSIPDRFSAQQFSDYHSELNMSSLELGDSALYFCASSLGQGANTGELFFGEGSRLTVL.

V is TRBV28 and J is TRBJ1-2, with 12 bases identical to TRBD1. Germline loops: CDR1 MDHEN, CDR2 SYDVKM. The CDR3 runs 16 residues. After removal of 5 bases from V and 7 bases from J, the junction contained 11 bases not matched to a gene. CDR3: CASSPTGTGGIFGYTF. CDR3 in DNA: TGTGCCAGCAGTCCTACTGGGACAGGGGGCATTTTTGGCTACACCTTC.

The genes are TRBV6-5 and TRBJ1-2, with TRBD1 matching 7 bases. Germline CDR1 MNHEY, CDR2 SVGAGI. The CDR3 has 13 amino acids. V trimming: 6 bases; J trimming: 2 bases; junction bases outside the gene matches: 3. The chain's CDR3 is CASRLQGNYGYTF. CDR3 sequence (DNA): TGTGCCAGCAGGTTACAGGGGAACTATGGCTACACCTTC.

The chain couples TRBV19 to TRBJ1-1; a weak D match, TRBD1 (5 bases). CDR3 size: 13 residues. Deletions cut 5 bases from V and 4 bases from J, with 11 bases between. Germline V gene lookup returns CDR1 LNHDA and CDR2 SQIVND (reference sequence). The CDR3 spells CASSPRAFTEAFF. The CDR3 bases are TGTGCCAGTAGTCCCAGGGCCTTCACTGAAGCTTTCTTT.

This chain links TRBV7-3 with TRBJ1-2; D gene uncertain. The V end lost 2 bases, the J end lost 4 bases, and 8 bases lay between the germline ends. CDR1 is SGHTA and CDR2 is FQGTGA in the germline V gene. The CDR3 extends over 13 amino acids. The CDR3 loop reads CASSLLGGYGYTF. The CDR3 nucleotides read TGTGCCAGCAGCTTATTGGGAGGCTATGGCTACACCTTC.

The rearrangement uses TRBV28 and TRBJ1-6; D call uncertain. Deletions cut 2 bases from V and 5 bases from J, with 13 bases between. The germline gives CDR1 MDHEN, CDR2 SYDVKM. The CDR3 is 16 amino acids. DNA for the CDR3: TGTGCCAGCAGTTTACACGGAATAGAGGATAATTCACCCCTCCACTTT. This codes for CASSLHGIEDNSPLHF.

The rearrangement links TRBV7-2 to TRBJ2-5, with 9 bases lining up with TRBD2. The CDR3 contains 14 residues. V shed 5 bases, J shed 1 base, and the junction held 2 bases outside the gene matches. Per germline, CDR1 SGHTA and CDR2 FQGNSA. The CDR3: CASSRLAVQETQYF. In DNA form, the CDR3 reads TGTGCCAGCAGCCGACTAGCGGTCCAAGAGACCCAGTACTTC. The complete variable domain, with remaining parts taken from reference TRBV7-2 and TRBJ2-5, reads GAGVSQSPSNKVTEKGKDVELRCDPISGHTALYWYRQSLGQGLEFLIYFQGNSAPDKSGLPSDRFSAERTGGSVSTLTIQRTQQEDSAVYLCASSRLAVQETQYFGPGTRLLVL.

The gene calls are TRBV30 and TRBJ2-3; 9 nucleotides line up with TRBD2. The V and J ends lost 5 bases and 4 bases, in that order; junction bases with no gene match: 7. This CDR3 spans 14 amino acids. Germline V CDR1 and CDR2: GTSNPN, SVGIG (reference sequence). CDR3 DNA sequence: TGTGCCTGGCGCGGGGGGGCCGGCTCAGATACGCAGTATTTT. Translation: CAWRGGAGSDTQYF.

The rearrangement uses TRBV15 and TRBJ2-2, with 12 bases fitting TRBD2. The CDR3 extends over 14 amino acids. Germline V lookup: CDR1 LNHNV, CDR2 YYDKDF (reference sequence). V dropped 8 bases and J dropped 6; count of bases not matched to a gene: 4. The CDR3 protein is CATGPSGGAGELFF. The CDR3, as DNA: TGTGCCACCGGTCCTAGCGGGGGGGCCGGGGAGCTGTTTTTT.